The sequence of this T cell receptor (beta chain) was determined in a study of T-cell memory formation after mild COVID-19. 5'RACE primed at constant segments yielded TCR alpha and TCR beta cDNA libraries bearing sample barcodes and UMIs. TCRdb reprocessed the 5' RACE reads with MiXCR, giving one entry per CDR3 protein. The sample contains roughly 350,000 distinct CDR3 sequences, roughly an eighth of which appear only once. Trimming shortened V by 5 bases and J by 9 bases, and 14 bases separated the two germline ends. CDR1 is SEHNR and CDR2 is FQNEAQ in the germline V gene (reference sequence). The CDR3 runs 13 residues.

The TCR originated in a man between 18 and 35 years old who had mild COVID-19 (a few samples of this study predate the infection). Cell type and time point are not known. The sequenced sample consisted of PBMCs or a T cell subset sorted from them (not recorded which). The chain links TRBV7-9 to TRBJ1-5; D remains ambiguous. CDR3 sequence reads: CASSPFQDGPQHF. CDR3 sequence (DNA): TGTGCCAGCAGCCCCTTTCAGGATGGGCCCCAGCATTTT.